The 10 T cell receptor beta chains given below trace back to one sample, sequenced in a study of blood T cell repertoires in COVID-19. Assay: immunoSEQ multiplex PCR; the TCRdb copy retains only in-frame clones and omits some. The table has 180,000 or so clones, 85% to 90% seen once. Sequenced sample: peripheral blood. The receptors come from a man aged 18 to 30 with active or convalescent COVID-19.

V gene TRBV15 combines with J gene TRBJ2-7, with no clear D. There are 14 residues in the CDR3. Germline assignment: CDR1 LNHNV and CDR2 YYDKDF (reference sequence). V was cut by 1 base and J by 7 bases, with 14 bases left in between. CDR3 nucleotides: TGTGCCACCAGCAGAGGAGGTGAGTGGCAGGAGCAGTACTTC. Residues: CATSRGGEWQEQYF. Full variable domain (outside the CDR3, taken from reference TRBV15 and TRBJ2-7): DAMVIQNPRYQVTQFGKPVTLSCSQTLNHNVMYWYQQKSSQAPKLLFHYYDKDFNNEADTPDNFQSRRPNTSFCFLDIRSPGLGDTAMYLCATSRGGEWQEQYFGPGTRLTVT.

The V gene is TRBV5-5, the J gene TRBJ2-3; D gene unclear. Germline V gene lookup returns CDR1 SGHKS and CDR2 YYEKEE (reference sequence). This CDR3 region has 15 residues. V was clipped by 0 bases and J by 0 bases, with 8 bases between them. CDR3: CASSLDLSSTDTQYF. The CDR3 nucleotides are TGTGCCAGCAGCTTGGATCTTTCTAGCACAGATACGCAGTATTTT.

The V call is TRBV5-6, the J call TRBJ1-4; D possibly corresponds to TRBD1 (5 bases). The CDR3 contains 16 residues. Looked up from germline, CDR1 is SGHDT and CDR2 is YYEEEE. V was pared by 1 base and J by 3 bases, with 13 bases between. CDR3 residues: CASSLTLDSPNEKLFF. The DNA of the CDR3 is TGTGCCAGCAGCTTGACGCTCGACAGCCCTAATGAAAAACTGTTTTTT.

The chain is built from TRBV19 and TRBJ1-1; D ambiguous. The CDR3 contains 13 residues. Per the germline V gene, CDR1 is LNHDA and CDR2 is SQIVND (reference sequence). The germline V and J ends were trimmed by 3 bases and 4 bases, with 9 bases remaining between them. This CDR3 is CASSIRGFTEAFF. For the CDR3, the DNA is TGTGCCAGTAGTATCCGGGGTTTCACTGAAGCTTTCTTT.

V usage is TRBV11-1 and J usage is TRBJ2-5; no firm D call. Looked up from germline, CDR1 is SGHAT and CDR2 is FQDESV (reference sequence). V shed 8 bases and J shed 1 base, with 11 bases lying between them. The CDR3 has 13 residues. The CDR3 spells CASANGLQETQYF. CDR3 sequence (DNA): TGTGCCAGCGCCAATGGGCTCCAAGAGACCCAGTACTTC.

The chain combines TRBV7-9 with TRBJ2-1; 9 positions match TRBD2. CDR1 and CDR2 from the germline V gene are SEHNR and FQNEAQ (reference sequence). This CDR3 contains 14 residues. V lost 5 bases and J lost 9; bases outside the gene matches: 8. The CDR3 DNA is TGTGCCAGCAGCCCATCGGGGACTAGCATTGAGCAGTTCTTC. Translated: CASSPSGTSIEQFF.

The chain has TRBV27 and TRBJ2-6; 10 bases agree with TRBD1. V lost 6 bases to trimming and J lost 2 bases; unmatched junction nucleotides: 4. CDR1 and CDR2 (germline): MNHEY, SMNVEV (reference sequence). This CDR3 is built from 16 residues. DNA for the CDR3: TGTGCCAGCAGCCGGGACAGGGGTCCTGGGGCCAACGTCCTGACTTTC. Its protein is CASSRDRGPGANVLTF.

In DNA form, the CDR3 reads TGTGCCAGCAGCCCCGGGGGGGAGGGGGCTTTCTTT. This codes for CASSPGGEGAFF. The chain has TRBV3-1 (or the pseudogene TRBV3-2) and TRBJ1-1, with D possibly being TRBD1 (5 bases). CDR1 is LGHDT, CDR2 YNNKEL, per germline (reference sequence). V was trimmed by 4 bases and J by 11 bases, leaving 14 bases between them. The length of the CDR3 is 12 residues.

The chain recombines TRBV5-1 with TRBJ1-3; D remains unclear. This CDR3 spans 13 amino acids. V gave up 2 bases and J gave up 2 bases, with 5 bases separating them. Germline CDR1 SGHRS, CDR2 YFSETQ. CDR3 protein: CASSFGAGNTIYF. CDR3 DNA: TGCGCCAGCAGCTTCGGTGCTGGAAACACCATATATTTT.

CDR3 protein: CASSGTEGGEKLFF. The CDR3 DNA is TGTGCCAGCAGCGGGACAGAAGGTGGCGAAAAACTGTTTTTT. V is TRBV7-9 and J is TRBJ1-4; 7 bases agree with TRBD1. V gave up 5 bases and J gave up 8 bases; unmatched junction bases: 8. This CDR3 region has 14 residues. From germline, CDR1 is SEHNR and CDR2 FQNEAQ (reference sequence).